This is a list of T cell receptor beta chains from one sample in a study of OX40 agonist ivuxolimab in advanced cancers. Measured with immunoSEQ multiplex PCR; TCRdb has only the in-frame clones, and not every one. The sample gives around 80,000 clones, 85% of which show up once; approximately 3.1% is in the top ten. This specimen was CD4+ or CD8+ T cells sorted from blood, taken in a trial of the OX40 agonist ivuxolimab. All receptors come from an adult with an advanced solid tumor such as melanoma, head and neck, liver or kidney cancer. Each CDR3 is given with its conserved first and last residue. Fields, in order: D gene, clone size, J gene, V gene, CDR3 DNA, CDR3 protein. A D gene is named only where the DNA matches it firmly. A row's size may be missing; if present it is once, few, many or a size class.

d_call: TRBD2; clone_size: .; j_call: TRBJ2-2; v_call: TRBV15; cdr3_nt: TGTGCCACCAGCAGTCTCGGACTAGCGGGAGGGTCGTGGGACACCGGGGAGCTGTTTTTT; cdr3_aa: CATSSLGLAGGSWDTGELFF
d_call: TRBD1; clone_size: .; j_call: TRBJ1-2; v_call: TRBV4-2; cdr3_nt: TGTGCCAGCAGCTTTTGGACAGGGGGTAACAACTATGGCTACACCTTC; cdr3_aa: CASSFWTGGNNYGYTF
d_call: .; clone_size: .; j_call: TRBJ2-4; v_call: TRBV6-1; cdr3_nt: TGTGCCAGCACCCCAGACGCGGACATTCAGTACTTC; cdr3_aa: CASTPDADIQYF
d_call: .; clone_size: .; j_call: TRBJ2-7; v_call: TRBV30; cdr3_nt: TGTGCCTGGAGGGGTCCAGGGAGCTCCTACGAGCAGTACTTC; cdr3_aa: CAWRGPGSSYEQYF
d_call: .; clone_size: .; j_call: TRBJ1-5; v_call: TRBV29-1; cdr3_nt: TGCAGCGTTCAGTACGGAAGGGGTGAGCCCCAGCATTTT; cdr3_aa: CSVQYGRGEPQHF
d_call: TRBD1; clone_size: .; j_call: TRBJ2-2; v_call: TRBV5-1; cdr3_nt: TGCGCCAGCAGCCTGGGACAGACCGGGGAGCTGTTTTTT; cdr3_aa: CASSLGQTGELFF
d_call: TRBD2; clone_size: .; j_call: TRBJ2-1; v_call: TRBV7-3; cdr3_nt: TGTGCCAGCAGCCCCTGGACTAGCGAATACAATGAGCAGTTCTTC; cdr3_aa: CASSPWTSEYNEQFF
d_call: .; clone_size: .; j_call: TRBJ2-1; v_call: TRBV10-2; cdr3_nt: TGCGCCAGCAGCCAAGGTAGCTCCTCCTACAATGAGCAGTTCTTC; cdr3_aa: CASSQGSSSYNEQFF
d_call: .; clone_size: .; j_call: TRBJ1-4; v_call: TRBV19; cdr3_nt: TGTGCCAGTAGTCGCAACGTTCGTTCGAATGAAAAACTGTTTTTT; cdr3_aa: CASSRNVRSNEKLFF
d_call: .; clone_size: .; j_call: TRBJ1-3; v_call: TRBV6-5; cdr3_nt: TGTGCCAGCAGTTTCGGGAGGGGGTACTCTGGAAACACCATATATTTT; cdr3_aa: CASSFGRGYSGNTIYF
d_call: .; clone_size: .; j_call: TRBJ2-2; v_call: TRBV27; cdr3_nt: TGTGCCAGCAGTTGGCAGGGAATCGCCGGGGAGCTGTTTTTT; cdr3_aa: CASSWQGIAGELFF
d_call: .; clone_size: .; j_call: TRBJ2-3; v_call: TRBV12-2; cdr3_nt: TGTGCAAGTCGCGAAGAGGCGGGGGGGCCATCAGATACGCAGTATTTT; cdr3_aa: CASREEAGGPSDTQYF
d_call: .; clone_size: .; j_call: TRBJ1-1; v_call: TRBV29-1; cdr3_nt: TGCAGCGTTGTTTACACTGAAGCTTTCTTT; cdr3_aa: CSVVYTEAFF
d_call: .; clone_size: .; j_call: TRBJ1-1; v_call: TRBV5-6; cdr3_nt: TGTGCCAGCAGCTTGGGGGCAGGGGTAACTGAAGCTTTCTTT; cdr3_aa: CASSLGAGVTEAFF
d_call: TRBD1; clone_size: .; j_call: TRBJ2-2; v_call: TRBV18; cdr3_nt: TGTGCCAGCTCACCGGGACAGGGAGGACCCGGGGAGCTGTTTTTT; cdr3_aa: CASSPGQGGPGELFF
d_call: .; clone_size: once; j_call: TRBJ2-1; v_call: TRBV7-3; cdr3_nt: TGTGCCAGCAGCTTAGGGCTAGTTAGCTCCTACAATGAGCAGTTCTTC; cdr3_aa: CASSLGLVSSYNEQFF
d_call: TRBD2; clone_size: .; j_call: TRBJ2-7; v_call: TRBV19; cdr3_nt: TGTGCCAGTAGTAGGACTAGCGGCGCCTACGAGCAGTACTTC; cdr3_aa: CASSRTSGAYEQYF
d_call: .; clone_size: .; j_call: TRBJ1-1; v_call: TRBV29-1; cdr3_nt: TGCAGCGTTTCGGACTTGAACACTGAAGCTTTCTTT; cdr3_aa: CSVSDLNTEAFF
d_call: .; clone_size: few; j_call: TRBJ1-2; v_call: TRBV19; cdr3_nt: TGTGCCAGTAGTATAGCCCTGGACAGCTCATATCCATACACCTTC; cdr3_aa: CASSIALDSSYPYTF
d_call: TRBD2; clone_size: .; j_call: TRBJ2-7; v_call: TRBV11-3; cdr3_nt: TGTGCCAGCAGCTCCAGCGGGATTACCTACGAGCAGTACTTC; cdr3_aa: CASSSSGITYEQYF
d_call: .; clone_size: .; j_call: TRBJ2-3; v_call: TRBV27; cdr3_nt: TGTGCCAGCAGTCCCGCACCCTGGACTCCCGTGGGGGATACGCAGTATTTT; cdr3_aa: CASSPAPWTPVGDTQYF
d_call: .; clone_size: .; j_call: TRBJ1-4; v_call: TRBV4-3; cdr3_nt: TGCGCCAGCAGCTACACCGGGAAAGGGCAAGAAAAACTGTTTTTT; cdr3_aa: CASSYTGKGQEKLFF
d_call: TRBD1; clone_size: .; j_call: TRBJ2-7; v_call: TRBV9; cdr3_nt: TGTGCCAGCAGCGAGCATGGGGACAGGGGTGTGAGGGAGCAGTACTTC; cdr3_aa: CASSEHGDRGVREQYF
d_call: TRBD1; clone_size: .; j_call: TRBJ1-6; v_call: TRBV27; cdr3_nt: TGTGCCAGCAGCCCCGGGACAGCAAATTCACCCCTCCACTTT; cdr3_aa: CASSPGTANSPLHF
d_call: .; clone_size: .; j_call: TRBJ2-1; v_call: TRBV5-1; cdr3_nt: TGCGCCAGCAGCTTGGTTAGGGTCCCCTACAATGAGCAGTTCTTC; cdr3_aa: CASSLVRVPYNEQFF
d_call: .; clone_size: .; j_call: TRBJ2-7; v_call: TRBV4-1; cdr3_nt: TGCGCCAGCAGCCGATCGCGAGCGGAGATGTACGAGCAGTACTTC; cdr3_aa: CASSRSRAEMYEQYF
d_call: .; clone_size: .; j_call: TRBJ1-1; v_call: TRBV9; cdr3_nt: TGTGCCAGCAGCACGACAGGAAGGAACACTGAAGCTTTCTTT; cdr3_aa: CASSTTGRNTEAFF
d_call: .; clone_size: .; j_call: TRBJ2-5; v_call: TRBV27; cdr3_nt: TGTGCCAGCAGTTCTTACCAAGAGACCCAGTACTTC; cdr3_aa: CASSSYQETQYF
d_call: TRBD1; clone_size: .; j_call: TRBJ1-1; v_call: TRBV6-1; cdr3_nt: TGTGCCAGCAGTGAAGAGGGCAGGGGGGCTCGGACTGAAGCTTTCTTT; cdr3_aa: CASSEEGRGARTEAFF
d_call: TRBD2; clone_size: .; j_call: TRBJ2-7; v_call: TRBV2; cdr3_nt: TGTGCCAGCAGAACGGCTAGCGGGATCAACGAGCAGTACTTC; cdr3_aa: CASRTASGINEQYF
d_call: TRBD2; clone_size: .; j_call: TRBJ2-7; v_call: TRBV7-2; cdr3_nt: TGTGCCAGCAGCTTAAGCCTAGCGGGGGAATACGAGCAGTACTTC; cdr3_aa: CASSLSLAGEYEQYF
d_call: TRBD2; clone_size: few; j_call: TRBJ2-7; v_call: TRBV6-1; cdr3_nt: TGTGCCAGCAGTAATCCTAGCGGGGGGGCCTACGAGCAGTACTTC; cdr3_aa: CASSNPSGGAYEQYF
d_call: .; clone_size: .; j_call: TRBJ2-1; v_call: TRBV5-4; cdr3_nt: TGTGCCAGCAGCCCCCCCCTTGAAAATGAGCAGTTCTTC; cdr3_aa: CASSPPLENEQFF
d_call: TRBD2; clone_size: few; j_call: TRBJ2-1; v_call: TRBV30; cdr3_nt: TGTGCCTGGACCATGGGACTAGCGGGGGCTCGGGCCTACTCCTACAATGAGCAGTTCTTC; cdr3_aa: CAWTMGLAGARAYSYNEQFF
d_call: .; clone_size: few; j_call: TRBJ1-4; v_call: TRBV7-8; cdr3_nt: TGTGCCAGCAGCTTAGTTCGCGCAGGGACTAATGAAAAACTGTTTTTT; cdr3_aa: CASSLVRAGTNEKLFF
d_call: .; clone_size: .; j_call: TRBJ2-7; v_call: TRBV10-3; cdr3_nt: TGTGCCATCAGTGCGGGTTTGGCCTTCCCATACTACGAGCAGTACTTC; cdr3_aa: CAISAGLAFPYYEQYF
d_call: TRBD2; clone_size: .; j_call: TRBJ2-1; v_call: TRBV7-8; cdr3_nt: TGTGCCAGCAGCTTAAGGGCTAGCGGGAGCGATGAGCAGTTCTTC; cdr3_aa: CASSLRASGSDEQFF
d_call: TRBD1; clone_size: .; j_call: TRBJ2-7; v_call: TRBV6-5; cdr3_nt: TGTGCCAGCAGTGTGGGACAGGTTGCCGAGCAGTACTTC; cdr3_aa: CASSVGQVAEQYF
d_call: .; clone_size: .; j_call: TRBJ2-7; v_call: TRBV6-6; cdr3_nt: TGTGCCAGCAATACAAGGGGGAAAACCTCCAAGCAGTACTTC; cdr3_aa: CASNTRGKTSKQYF
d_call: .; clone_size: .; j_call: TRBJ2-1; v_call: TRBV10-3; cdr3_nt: TGTGCCATCGCGAAACCCCCGCGGGGAACAACCTACAATGAGCAGTTCTTC; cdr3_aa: CAIAKPPRGTTYNEQFF
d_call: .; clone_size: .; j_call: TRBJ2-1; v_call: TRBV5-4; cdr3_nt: TGTGCCAGCAGCCCGGGGACAACTAGCTCCTACAATGAGCAGTTCTTC; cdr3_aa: CASSPGTTSSYNEQFF
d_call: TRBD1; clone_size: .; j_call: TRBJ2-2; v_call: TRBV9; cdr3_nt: TGTGCCAGCAGCGCTCGCGACGCGAGACAGGGATATCCCGGGGAGCTGTTTTTT; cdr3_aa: CASSARDARQGYPGELFF
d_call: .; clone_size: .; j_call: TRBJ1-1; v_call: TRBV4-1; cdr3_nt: TGCGCCAGCAGCCAAGCCTGGGGGGGCACAGGGACTGAAGCTTTCTTT; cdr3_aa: CASSQAWGGTGTEAFF
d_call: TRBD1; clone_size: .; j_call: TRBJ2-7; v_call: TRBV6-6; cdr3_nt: TGTGCCAGCAGTCTATTCCCGGGACAGGAATCGAAGCAGTACTTC; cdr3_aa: CASSLFPGQESKQYF
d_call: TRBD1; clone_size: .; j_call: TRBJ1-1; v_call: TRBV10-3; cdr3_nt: TGTGCCACCCAATCGTGGACAGGGGGGAACACTGAAGCTTTCTTT; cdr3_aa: CATQSWTGGNTEAFF
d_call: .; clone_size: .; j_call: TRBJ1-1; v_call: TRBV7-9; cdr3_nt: TGTGCCAGCAGCTTGCAGGGACCGAACACTGAAGCTTTCTTT; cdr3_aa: CASSLQGPNTEAFF
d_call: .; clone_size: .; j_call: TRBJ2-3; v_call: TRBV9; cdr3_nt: TGTGCCAGCAGCGCTACTCCTGGGACTCCTTCCCGGGTAGATACGCAGTATTTT; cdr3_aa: CASSATPGTPSRVDTQYF
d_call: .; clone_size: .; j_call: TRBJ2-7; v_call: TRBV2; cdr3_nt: TGTGCCAGCATTCAAGGAGGAGGCCTCTACCCATACTACGAGCAGTACTTC; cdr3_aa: CASIQGGGLYPYYEQYF
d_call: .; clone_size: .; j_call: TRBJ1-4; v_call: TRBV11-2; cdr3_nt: TGTGCCAGCAGCTTAAGATACGGGGGGGGCGCTGGTGAAAAACTGTTTTTT; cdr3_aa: CASSLRYGGGAGEKLFF
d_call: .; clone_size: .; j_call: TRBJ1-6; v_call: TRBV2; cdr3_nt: TGTGCCATACTATCCCCGGATTCACCCCTCCACTTT; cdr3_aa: CAILSPDSPLHF
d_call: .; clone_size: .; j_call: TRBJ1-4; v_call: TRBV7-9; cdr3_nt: TGTGCCAGCAGCTTAGATGGCACGGGGGATAATGAAAAACTGTTTTTT; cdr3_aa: CASSLDGTGDNEKLFF
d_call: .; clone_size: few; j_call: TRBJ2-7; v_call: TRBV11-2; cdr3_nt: TGTGCCAGCAGCCCACTTAAACGCACGACAGGTGAAACCTACGAGCAGTACTTC; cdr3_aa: CASSPLKRTTGETYEQYF
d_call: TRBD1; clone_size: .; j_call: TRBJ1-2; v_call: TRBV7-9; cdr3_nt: TGTGCCAGCAGCTCTAGGGGGCGCCTGAGAGGCTACACCTTC; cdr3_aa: CASSSRGRLRGYTF
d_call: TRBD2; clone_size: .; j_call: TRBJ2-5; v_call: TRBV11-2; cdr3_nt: TGTGCCAGCAGCCCGTTACTAGCGGGAGATAGTAAGACCCAGTACTTC; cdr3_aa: CASSPLLAGDSKTQYF
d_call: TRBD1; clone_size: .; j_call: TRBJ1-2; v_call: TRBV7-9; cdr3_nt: TGTGCCAGCAGCTTACGGACGGGGACAGGGGGCCTATATGGCTACACCTTC; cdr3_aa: CASSLRTGTGGLYGYTF
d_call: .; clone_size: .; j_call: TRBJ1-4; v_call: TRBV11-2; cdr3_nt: TGTGCCAGCAGCCCCCAAGGGACTGAAAAACTGTTTTTT; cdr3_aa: CASSPQGTEKLFF